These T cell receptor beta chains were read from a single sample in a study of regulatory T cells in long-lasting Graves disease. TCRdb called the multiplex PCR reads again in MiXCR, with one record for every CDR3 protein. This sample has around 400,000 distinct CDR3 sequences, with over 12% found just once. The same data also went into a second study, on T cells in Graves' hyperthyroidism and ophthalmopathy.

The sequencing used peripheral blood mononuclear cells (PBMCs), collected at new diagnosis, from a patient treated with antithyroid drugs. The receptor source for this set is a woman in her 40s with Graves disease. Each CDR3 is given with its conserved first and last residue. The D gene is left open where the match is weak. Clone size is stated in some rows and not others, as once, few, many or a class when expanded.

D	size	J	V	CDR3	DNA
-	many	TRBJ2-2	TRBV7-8	CASSLLSDETGELFF	TGTGCCAGCAGCTTACTCAGCGATGAGACCGGGGAGCTGTTTTTT
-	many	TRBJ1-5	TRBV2	CASSDSSDQPQHF	TGTGCCAGCAGTGACTCCAGTGATCAGCCCCAGCATTTT
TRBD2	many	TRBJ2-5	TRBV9	CASSELAGGETQYF	TGTGCCAGCAGCGAACTAGCGGGAGGGGAGACCCAGTACTTC
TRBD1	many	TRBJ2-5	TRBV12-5	CASGLDPVGTGQETQYF	TGTGCTAGTGGTTTGGACCCCGTTGGGACAGGGCAAGAGACCCAGTACTTC
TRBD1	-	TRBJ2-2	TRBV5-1	CASSSSGTGRGVSGELFF	TGCGCCAGCAGCAGCTCCGGGACAGGGAGGGGTGTTTCCGGGGAGCTGTTTTTT
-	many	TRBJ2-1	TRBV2	CATEGHRDSEQFF	TGTGCCACCGAGGGCCATAGAGATAGTGAGCAGTTCTTC
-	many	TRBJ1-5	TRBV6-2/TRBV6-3	CASKDLTYDSNQPQHF	TGTGCCAGCAAGGATCTGACCTATGATAGCAATCAGCCCCAGCATTTT
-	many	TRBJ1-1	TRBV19	CASSIAGRANTEAFF	TGTGCCAGTAGTATCGCAGGGAGGGCGAACACTGAAGCTTTCTTT
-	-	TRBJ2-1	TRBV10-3	CAISVRGGGVYNEQFF	TGTGCCATCAGTGTCCGGGGAGGAGGCGTCTACAATGAGCAGTTCTTC
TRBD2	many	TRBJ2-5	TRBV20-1	CSASQPPLAAEETQYF	TGCAGTGCTAGTCAACCCCCACTAGCGGCAGAAGAGACCCAGTACTTC